This TCR beta chain was found in a study of T cells expressing NK-cell markers. Study-level background: Source material for TCR beta repertoires consisted of sorted CD3+CD56+NKG2C+, CD3+CD56+NKG2C- and CD3+CD56-NKG2C+ T cells. Serological testing identified most of the eight sequenced donors as HCMV-seropositive and one as seronegative. Study results and limitations: Whether the expanded NKG2C+ T cell clones recognized HCMV remained unclear.

For each CDR3 protein, TCRdb gives one entry from its re-call of the 5' RACE reads, without DNA. The table for this sample gives about 460,000 distinct CDR3 sequences. CDR3 length equals 17 residues. Germline V gene data show CDR1 as DFQATT and CDR2 as SNEGSKA (reference sequence). About this clonotype itself: Its antigen is not identified.

This clonotype was sampled from a woman between 45 and 60 years old in good health. The sample was blood T cells: a sorted CD56 or NKG2C T cell subset, CD4+ or CD8+ T cells, or bulk PBMC T cells (not recorded which). This chain joins TRBV20-1 and TRBJ2-1; the D call of TRBD2 rests on TCRdb alone, since no DNA is present to check it. The CDR3 region is CSARFPRPGLASNEQFF.